The clone carrying this TCR beta chain was seen just once. Antigen: not known. These data belong to a study of shared clonotypes between healthy human individuals. Study at large: Aged between 18 and 49, the donors were two women and a few men. Researchers assigned three CD4 naive, three CD4 memory, two CD8 naive and one CD8 memory plate to each donor.

Per germline, CDR1 KGHSH and CDR2 LQKENI. The CDR3 runs to 15 residues. Unmatched junction bases numbered 4, after V lost 2 bases and J lost 3 bases. This table comes from immunoSEQ multiplex PCR, and its TCRdb copy is limited to in-frame clones, with some not included. Of roughly 2.5 million clones in the sample, over 85% were seen once. Study-wide results and caveats: The study found roughly 5% of naive CD4 clonotypes shared across four donors.

The sample consisted of naive CD4+ T cells sorted from blood. Noted subset: CD45RA+ positively selected. The J gene is TRBJ2-7, the V gene TRBV18; 10 nucleotides line up with TRBD2. This receptor was identified in a man aged 18 to 29 in good health. CDR3 sequence: CASSPTAGGVYEQYF. The DNA of the CDR3 is TGTGCCAGCTCACCAACAGCGGGAGGGGTCTACGAGCAGTACTTC.